This T cell receptor (beta chain) stems from a study of CD8 T cells in Susac syndrome. V lost 7 bases, J lost 4 bases, and 5 bases stayed unmatched. CDR1 LGHDT and CDR2 YNNKEL come from the germline V gene (reference sequence). CDR3 length: 16 residues. Healthy donors, matched for age and sex, constituted the control group. This clonotype showed up just once. With random hexamers, reverse transcription was performed on roughly 0.45 to 1 ug of RNA. Amplification of TCR beta CDR3 spanned 54 Vbeta and 13 Jbeta via immunoSEQ multiplex PCR. TCRdb redid the calling of the immunoSEQ multiplex PCR reads with MiXCR, one entry per CDR3 protein. The data show some 170,000 distinct CDR3 sequences, just over 90% seen once.

The TCR sequence derives from a human donor in good health. The rearrangement joins TRBV3-1 to TRBJ2-2, with TRBD2 matching over 14 bases. Source material: CD4+ T cells from PBMCs. In nucleotides, the CDR3 is TGTGCCAGCACCGGACTAGCGGGGGGTAGCACCGGGGAGCTGTTTTTT. The encoded protein is CASTGLAGGSTGELFF. The full variable domain, completed using reference TRBV3-1 and TRBJ2-2, is DTAVSQTPKYLVTQMGNDKSIKCEQNLGHDTMYWYKQDSKKFLKIMFSYNNKELIINETVPNRFSPKSPDKAHLNLHINSLELGDSAVYFCASTGLAGGSTGELFFGEGSRLTVL.